Listed below are T cell receptor beta chains from one sample, sequenced in a study of shared clonotypes between healthy human individuals. Using immunoSEQ multiplex PCR, the repertoire was profiled, and TCRdb retains in-frame clones only, with some absent. The sample records approximately 1,500,000 clones, roughly 96% being singletons. The sequenced sample consisted of naive CD4+ T cells sorted from blood. The receptors derive from a man aged 30-40 years in good health. The conserved cysteine and the conserved F or W are not part of the CDR3 here. The order of the fields is J gene, D gene, V gene, CDR3 protein. A D gene is named only where the DNA matches it firmly.

>TRBJ1-5|.|TRBV5-5
ASSPSNNQPQH
>TRBJ2-7|.|TRBV29-1
SVAAPRGGVYEQY
>TRBJ1-2|TRBD1|TRBV30
AWSPPGQEFFYGYT
>TRBJ1-1|.|TRBV18
ASSPPSRRMNTEAF
>TRBJ2-7|TRBD1|TRBV10-3
ATGQGGTYEQY
>TRBJ2-3|.|TRBV7-2
ASSLVSGTDTQY
>TRBJ1-5|.|TRBV6-1
ASSHGTVGQPQH
>TRBJ2-3|.|TRBV19
ASGDAADTQY
>TRBJ2-3|TRBD2|TRBV28
ASSLLLPTSGSEISTDTQY
>TRBJ2-1|.|TRBV7-2
ASSLDGSPYNEQF
>TRBJ2-1|.|TRBV7-6
ASSLWAGPKQDNEQF
>TRBJ2-3|TRBD1|TRBV7-8
ASSPARTGSTDTQY
>TRBJ2-5|TRBD2|TRBV11-2
ASRAGGQETQY
>TRBJ1-2|.|TRBV5-8
ASSLGTGRYGYT
>TRBJ1-5|.|TRBV18
ASSPSQDVQPQH
>TRBJ2-1|TRBD2|TRBV4-3
ASSQEGLAANEQF
>TRBJ2-1|.|TRBV9
ASSPRLGRDVFEQF
>TRBJ2-6|TRBD1|TRBV7-2
ASSPRTGLVTGANVLT
>TRBJ2-7|TRBD1|TRBV28
ASWTGGSEQY
>TRBJ2-1|.|TRBV10-3
ALGGLTTNEQF
>TRBJ1-2|.|TRBV18
ASSSGLPGANYGYT
>TRBJ1-1|.|TRBV5-8
ASSLAVPSRNTEAF
>TRBJ1-2|.|TRBV28
ASSLHTGRSYGYT
>TRBJ2-7|TRBD2|TRBV4-1
ASSPLGLAGYEQY
>TRBJ1-5|.|TRBV2
ASSGTVQDQPQH
>TRBJ2-1|.|TRBV11-3
ASSLNNEQF
>TRBJ2-5|.|TRBV5-1
ASSPGTSQETQY
>TRBJ2-1|.|TRBV7-3
ASSLWGGNEQF
>TRBJ2-1|TRBD1|TRBV18
ASSSRTGFNEQF
>TRBJ2-1|TRBD1|TRBV27
ASSFLDRDNEQF
>TRBJ2-1|.|TRBV29-1
SGGRDNNHEQF
>TRBJ2-5|.|TRBV25-1
ASSRLETQY
>TRBJ2-5|.|TRBV7-2
ASSSTGTQY